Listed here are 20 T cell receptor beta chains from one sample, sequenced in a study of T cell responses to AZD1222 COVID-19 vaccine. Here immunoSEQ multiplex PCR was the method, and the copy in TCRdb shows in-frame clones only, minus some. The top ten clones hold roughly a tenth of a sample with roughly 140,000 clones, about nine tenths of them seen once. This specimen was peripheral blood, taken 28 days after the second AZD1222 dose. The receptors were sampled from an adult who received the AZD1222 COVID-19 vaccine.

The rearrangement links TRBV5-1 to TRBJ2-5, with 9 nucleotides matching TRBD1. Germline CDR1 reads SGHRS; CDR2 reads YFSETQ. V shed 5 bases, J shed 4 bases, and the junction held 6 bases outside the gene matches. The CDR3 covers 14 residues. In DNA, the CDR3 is TGCGCCAGCAGTGCCGGGACAGGGAGAGAGACCCAGTACTTC. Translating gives CASSAGTGRETQYF.

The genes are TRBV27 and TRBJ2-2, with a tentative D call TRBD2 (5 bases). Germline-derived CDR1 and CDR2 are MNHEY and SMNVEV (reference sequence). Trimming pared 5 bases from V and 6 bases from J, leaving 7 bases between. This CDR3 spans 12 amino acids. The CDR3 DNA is TGTGCCAGCAGTCCGCGGGCCGGGGAGCTGTTTTTT. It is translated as CASSPRAGELFF.

The CDR3 spells CASSFRPAVPPRYEQYF. CDR3 nucleotide sequence: TGTGCCAGCAGCTTTCGTCCGGCAGTCCCCCCTCGCTACGAGCAGTACTTC. The gene calls are TRBV12-1 and TRBJ2-7. TRBV12-1 is a listed pseudogene. CDR3 length equals 17 residues.

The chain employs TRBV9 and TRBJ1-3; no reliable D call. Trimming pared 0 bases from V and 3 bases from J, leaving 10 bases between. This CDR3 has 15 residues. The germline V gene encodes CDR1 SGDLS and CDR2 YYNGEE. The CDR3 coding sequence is TGTGCCAGCAGCGTAGAGGCAGTTTATGGAAACACCATATATTTT. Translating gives CASSVEAVYGNTIYF.

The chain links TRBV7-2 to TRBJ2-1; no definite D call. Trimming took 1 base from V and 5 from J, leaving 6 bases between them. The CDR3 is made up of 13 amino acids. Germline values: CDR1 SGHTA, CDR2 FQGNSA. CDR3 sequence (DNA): TGTGCCAGCAGCTTAGTGGCGAACAATGAGCAGTTCTTC. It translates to CASSLVANNEQFF.

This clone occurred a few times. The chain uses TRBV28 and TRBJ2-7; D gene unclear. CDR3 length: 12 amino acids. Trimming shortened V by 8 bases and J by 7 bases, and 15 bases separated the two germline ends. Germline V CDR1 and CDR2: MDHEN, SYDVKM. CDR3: CASAGPSTEQYF. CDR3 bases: TGTGCCAGCGCCGGGCCGAGCACTGAGCAGTACTTC.

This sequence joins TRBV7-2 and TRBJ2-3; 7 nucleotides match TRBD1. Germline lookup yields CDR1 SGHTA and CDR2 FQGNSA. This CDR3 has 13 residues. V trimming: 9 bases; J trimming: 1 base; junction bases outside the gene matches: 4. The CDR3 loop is CASRGQRTDTQYF. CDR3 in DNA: TGTGCCAGTAGGGGGCAACGCACAGATACGCAGTATTTT. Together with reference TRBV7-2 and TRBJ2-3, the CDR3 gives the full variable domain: GAGVSQSPSNKVTEKGKDVELRCDPISGHTALYWYRQSLGQGLEFLIYFQGNSAPDKSGLPSDRFSAERTGGSVSTLTIQRTQQEDSAVYLCASRGQRTDTQYFGPGTRLTVL.

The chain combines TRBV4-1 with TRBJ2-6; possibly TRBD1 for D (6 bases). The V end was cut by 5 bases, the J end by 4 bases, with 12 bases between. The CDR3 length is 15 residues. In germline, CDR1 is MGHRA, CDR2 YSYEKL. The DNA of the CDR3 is TGCGCCAGCAGCACCACAGGGACGGGGGCCAACGTCCTGACTTTC. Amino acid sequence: CASSTTGTGANVLTF.

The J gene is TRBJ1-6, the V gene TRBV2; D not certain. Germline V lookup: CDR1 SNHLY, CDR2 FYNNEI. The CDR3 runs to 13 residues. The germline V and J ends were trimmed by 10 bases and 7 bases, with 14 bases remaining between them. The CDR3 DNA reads TGTGCCACATCCATGGGAGCAAATTCACCCCTCCACTTT. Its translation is CATSMGANSPLHF.

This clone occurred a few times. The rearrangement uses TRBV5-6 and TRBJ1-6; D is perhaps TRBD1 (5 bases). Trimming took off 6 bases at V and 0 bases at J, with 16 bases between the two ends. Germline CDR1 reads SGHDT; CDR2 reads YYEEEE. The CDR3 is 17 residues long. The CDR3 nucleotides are TGTGCCAGCACCCAGGGCGGACTGAGCTCCTATAATTCACCCCTCCACTTT. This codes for CASTQGGLSSYNSPLHF.

In DNA, the CDR3 is TGTGCCAGCAGTACCCCGACAACCTTGAACACTGAAGCTTTCTTT. Its translation: CASSTPTTLNTEAFF. The V and J genes are TRBV6-5 and TRBJ1-1; unclear D gene. Germline CDR1 reads MNHEY; CDR2 reads SVGAGI. The CDR3 is 15 residues long. Trimming took 5 bases from V and 0 from J, leaving 13 bases between them.

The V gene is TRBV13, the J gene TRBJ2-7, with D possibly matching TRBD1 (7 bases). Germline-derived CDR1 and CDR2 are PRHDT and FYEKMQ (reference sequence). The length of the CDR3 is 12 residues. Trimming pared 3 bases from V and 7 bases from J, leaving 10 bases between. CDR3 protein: CASSFRGDEQYF. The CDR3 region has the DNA TGTGCCAGCAGCTTCAGGGGGGATGAGCAGTACTTC.

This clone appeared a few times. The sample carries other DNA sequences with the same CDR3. The chain's CDR3 is CSAGTNYEQYF. The DNA for the CDR3 is TGCAGTGCGGGAACTAACTACGAGCAGTACTTC. The V call is TRBV20-1, the J call TRBJ2-7; D ambiguous. The CDR3 sequence is 11 residues long. The V end lost 6 bases, the J end lost 3 bases, and 9 bases lay between the germline ends. Germline CDR1 is DFQATT and CDR2 is SNEGSKA (reference sequence).

The CDR3 reads CALKTGQGVTNEKLFF. CDR3 nucleotide sequence: TGTGCCTTGAAGACAGGACAGGGGGTAACTAATGAAAAACTGTTTTTT. The chain uses TRBV30 and TRBJ1-4; 10 nucleotides line up with TRBD1. Germline V gene data show CDR1 as GTSNPN and CDR2 as SVGIG (reference sequence). Trimming removed 7 bases from V and 1 base from J; junction bases left unmatched: 9. The length of the CDR3 is 16 residues. The variable domain in full, with the rest retrieved from reference TRBV30 and TRBJ1-4, is SQTIHQWPATLVQPVGSPLSLECTVEGTSNPNLYWYRQAAGRGLQLLFYSVGIGQISSEVPQNLSASRPQDRQFILSSKKLLLSDSGFYLCALKTGQGVTNEKLFFGSGTQLSVL.

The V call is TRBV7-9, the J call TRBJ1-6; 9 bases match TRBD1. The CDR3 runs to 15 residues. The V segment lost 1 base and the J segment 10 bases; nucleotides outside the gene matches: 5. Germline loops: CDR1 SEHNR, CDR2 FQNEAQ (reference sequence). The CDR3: CASSLVGTGPSPLHF. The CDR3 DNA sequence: TGTGCCAGCAGCTTAGTGGGGACAGGGCCCTCACCCCTCCACTTT.

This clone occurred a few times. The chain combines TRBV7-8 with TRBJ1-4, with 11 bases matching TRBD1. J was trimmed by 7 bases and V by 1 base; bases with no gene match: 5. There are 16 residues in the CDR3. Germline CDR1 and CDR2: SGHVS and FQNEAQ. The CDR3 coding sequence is TGTGCCAGCAGCTTAGTTAGGGACAGGGGGTCTGAAAAACTGTTTTTT. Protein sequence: CASSLVRDRGSEKLFF.

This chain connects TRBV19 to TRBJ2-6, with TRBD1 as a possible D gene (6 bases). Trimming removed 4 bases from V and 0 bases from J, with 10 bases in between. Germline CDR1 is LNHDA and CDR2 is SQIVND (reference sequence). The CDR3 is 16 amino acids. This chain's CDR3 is CASSRRTDSGANVLTF. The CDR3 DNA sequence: TGTGCCAGTAGTAGACGGACAGACTCTGGGGCCAACGTCCTGACTTTC.

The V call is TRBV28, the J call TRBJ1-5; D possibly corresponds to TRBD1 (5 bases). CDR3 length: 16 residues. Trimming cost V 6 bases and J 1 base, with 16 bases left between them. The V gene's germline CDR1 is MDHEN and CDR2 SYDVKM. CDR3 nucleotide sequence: TGTGCCAGCAGCTTACTGGACGGGGGAAGCAATCAGCCCCAGCATTTT. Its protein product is CASSLLDGGSNQPQHF.

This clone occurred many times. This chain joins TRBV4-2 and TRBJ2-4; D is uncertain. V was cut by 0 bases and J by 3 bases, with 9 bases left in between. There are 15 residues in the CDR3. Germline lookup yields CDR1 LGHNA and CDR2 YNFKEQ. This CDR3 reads CASSQDLGYKNIQYF. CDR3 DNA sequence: TGTGCCAGCAGCCAAGATCTTGGCTACAAAAACATTCAGTACTTC.

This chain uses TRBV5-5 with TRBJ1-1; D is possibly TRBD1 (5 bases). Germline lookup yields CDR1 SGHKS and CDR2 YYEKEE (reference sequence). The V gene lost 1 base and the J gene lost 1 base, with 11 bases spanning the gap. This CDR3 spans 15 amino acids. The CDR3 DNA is TGTGCCAGCAGCTTGTCGGGACTTTCGAACACTGAAGCTTTCTTT. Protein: CASSLSGLSNTEAFF.